This T cell receptor beta chain appears in the sequencing data of a study of vaccination and CD4 T cells after COVID-19. Overall study: Convalescent patients gave post-COVID blood a median about 100 days post-diagnosis, range 35 to 161. Post-vaccination samples were procured at a median of around 79 days following dose two (range 14 to 241).

The germline V gene has CDR1 SEHNR and CDR2 FQNEAQ (reference sequence). V was cut by 4 bases and J by 6 bases, with 8 bases left in between. The CDR3 has 12 amino acids. The Oncomine TCR Beta short-read assay was applied to DNA of cultured CD4+ T cells. From the PCR reads, TCRdb called clonotypes with MiXCR, one entry per CDR3 protein. Of around 19,000 distinct CDR3 sequences listed, around 52% were seen once; the top ten hold approximately 16%. Treatment indicated: roughly ten-day PBMC culture with coronavirus spike peptide pools or control peptides (ViraFEST assay). After expanding antigen-specific T cells with peptide pools, ViraFEST sequenced their TCRs. After culture for nine to eleven days, isolation of CD4+ T cells was performed by negative selection. Comment on this clonotype: Antigen unknown.

What was sequenced was CD4+ T cells from blood, cultured in vitro. The receptor comes from a human donor who had recovered from COVID-19. The V call is TRBV7-9, the J call TRBJ2-3; possibly TRBD1 for D (5 bases). CDR3 sequence reads: CASSSGSDTQYF. For the CDR3, the DNA is TGTGCCAGCAGCTCAGGGTCGGATACGCAGTATTTT. Combining the CDR3 with reference TRBV7-9 and TRBJ2-3 gives the whole variable domain DTGVSQNPRHKITKRGQNVTFRCDPISEHNRLYWYRQTLGQGPEFLTYFQNEAQLEKSRLLSDRFSAERPKGSFSTLEIQRTEQGDSAMYLCASSSGSDTQYFGPGTRLTVL.